This T cell receptor (beta chain) derives from a study of blood T cells in healthy people across ages. The study, taken as a whole, reports: Expanded clonotype shifts may have been confounded, as the donors had an unknown CMV status. The diversity estimates, figures obtained from one million T cells, were considered underestimates.

Every sample yielded at least 6.5 million isolated PBMCs. The second PCR ran about 6 to 12 cycles with a sample-barcoded 5' primer and J-beta primers. Tags on each cDNA molecule came from a template-switch adaptor with 12 random nucleotides. TCRdb reanalysed the 5' RACE reads using MiXCR and keeps one entry per CDR3 protein. The table includes some 1 million distinct CDR3 sequences, under 45% detected once. Regarding this clonotype: Its cognate antigen is unknown.

Sample: blood. The clonotype was recovered from a woman aged 60-75 years in good health.

Here the CDR3 DNA reads TGTGCCAGCAGCTTGGCATCTAGCGGGGGTATCAATGAGCAGTTCTTC. It codes for CASSLASSGGINEQFF. The genes are TRBV3-1 and TRBJ2-1; the match to TRBD2 covers 10 bases. The CDR3 sequence is 16 residues long. Germline trimming cut 5 bases from V and 6 bases from J; bases unmatched to any gene: 10. Germline lookup yields CDR1 LGHDT and CDR2 YNNKEL (reference sequence).